The TCR beta chain under discussion was sequenced for a study of blood T cell repertoires in COVID-19. Whole-study context: The United States, Italy and Spain supplied acute and convalescent COVID-19 samples. T cells, B-cell-depleted T cells, or PBMCs supplied cDNA or gDNA.

In the study's own analysis: Amplifying reference gene primers gave estimates of nucleated cell counts. The assay was immunoSEQ multiplex PCR, and TCRdb's table has in-frame clones only and misses some. The V and J calls and the clone size are those of that table, but D and trimming were determined from the DNA. This sample has roughly 120,000 clones, with 82% found just once. Trimming cost V 4 bases and J 0 bases, with 7 bases left between them. This CDR3 contains 15 residues. Germline CDR1 and CDR2: SNHLY and FYNNEI. The sample taken for sequencing was peripheral blood. V is TRBV2 and J is TRBJ2-6, with unresolved D. This TCR was sampled from a man between 70 and 80 years old with acute or convalescent COVID-19. CDR3 DNA: TGTGCCAGCAGTGTAGATTACTCTGGGGCCAACGTCCTGACTTTC. As protein: CASSVDYSGANVLTF. The whole variable domain, remainder taken from reference TRBV2 and TRBJ2-6, is EPEVTQTPSHQVTQMGQEVILRCVPISNHLYFYWYRQILGQKVEFLVSFYNNEISEKSEIFDDQFSVERPDGSNFTLKIRSTKLEDSAMYFCASSVDYSGANVLTFGAGSRLTVL.